These T cell receptor beta chains were read from a single sample in a study of OX40 agonist ivuxolimab in advanced cancers. The table came from immunoSEQ multiplex PCR; TCRdb's copy has only in-frame clones and leaves some out. The sample includes some 21,000 clones, roughly 91% of them seen just once. This specimen consisted of CD4+ or CD8+ T cells sorted from blood, obtained in a trial of the OX40 agonist ivuxolimab. The receptors shown here come from an adult with an advanced solid tumor such as melanoma, head and neck, liver or kidney cancer. Each CDR3 is given with its conserved first and last residue. The D gene is left open where the match is weak. Clone size is stated in some rows and not others, as once, few, many or a class when expanded.

v_call,d_call,clone_size,j_call,cdr3_nt,cdr3_aa
TRBV7-9,TRBD1,once,TRBJ2-7,TGTGCCAGCAGCTTAGTAACGACAGGGGGCTACTACGAGCAGTACTTC,CASSLVTTGGYYEQYF
TRBV27,.,.,TRBJ2-5,TGTGCCAGCAGTTTAACGGATGGGGAGACCCAGTACTTC,CASSLTDGETQYF
TRBV7-9,.,.,TRBJ2-7,TGTGCCAGCAGCCAGGGGGGGGCGGGACCAACCTACGAGCAGTACTTC,CASSQGGAGPTYEQYF
TRBV5-1,.,.,TRBJ2-7,TGCGCCAGCAGCTTCTGGGCCAGGTCGACCTACGAGCAGTACTTC,CASSFWARSTYEQYF
TRBV15,TRBD1,.,TRBJ1-1,TGTGCCACCAGCACCCTAGTCCGGGACAGGGTGCGGAGCCCAGAAGCTTTCTTT,CATSTLVRDRVRSPEAFF
TRBV9,TRBD1,.,TRBJ1-2,TGTGCCAGCAGCTCAGGGGGTCGTGGCTACACCTTC,CASSSGGRGYTF
TRBV9,TRBD1,.,TRBJ2-7,TGTGCCAGCAGCCCCTGGACAGGGGGGAGCTACGAGCAGTACTTC,CASSPWTGGSYEQYF
TRBV7-9,.,.,TRBJ1-3,TGTGCCAGCAGCTTAACCGGGACACCGAGCTCTGGAAACACCATATATTTT,CASSLTGTPSSGNTIYF
TRBV9,TRBD2,once,TRBJ2-3,TGTGCCAGCAGCCCAGCGGGAGGGGCGCAGTATTTT,CASSPAGGAQYF
TRBV5-1,.,.,TRBJ2-7,TGCGCCAGCAGCCCCCACTATAGTAACTCCTACGAGCAGTACTTC,CASSPHYSNSYEQYF
TRBV27,TRBD1,.,TRBJ2-1,TGTGCCAGCAGTCCGTTTTACAGGGGCTCGTCGTTCCATGAGCAGTTCTTC,CASSPFYRGSSFHEQFF
TRBV2,.,.,TRBJ2-7,TGTGCCAGCAGTGAAGCGCTAGGGGACGAGCAGTACTTC,CASSEALGDEQYF
TRBV7-6,TRBD2,.,TRBJ2-3,TGTGCCAGCAGAAGGGTAGCGGGGGCTATCACAGATACGCAGTATTTT,CASRRVAGAITDTQYF
TRBV10-3,.,.,TRBJ2-1,TGTGCCATCAGTGAGCCCATAACTAGGCGGGACTACAATGAGCAGTTCTTC,CAISEPITRRDYNEQFF
TRBV7-2,.,.,TRBJ1-3,TGTGCCAGCAGTTTTGACGGTAGCTCTGGAAACACCATATATTTT,CASSFDGSSGNTIYF
TRBV6-1,.,.,TRBJ1-2,TGTGCCAGCAGTGAAGGAAAGGGTATGGTTAGTAGTGGCTACACCTTC,CASSEGKGMVSSGYTF
TRBV19,.,.,TRBJ1-1,TGTGCCAGTAGTGGCGCACAGCCGACAGTTACTATGAACACTGAAGCTTTCTTT,CASSGAQPTVTMNTEAFF
TRBV11-2,.,.,TRBJ1-5,TGTGCCAGCAGCCTAGAAGGGGGTGGGCAGCCCCAGCATTTT,CASSLEGGGQPQHF
TRBV13,.,.,TRBJ2-7,TGTGCCAGCAGCTTTCTCTCCTACGAGCAGTACTTC,CASSFLSYEQYF
TRBV4-1,.,once,TRBJ1-2,TGCGCCAGCAGCCAAGTGACAGGTTTGGATCGTGGCCACACCTTC,CASSQVTGLDRGHTF
TRBV6-5,.,.,TRBJ2-7,TGTGCCACCAGTTTCTCTTCGGGCGGGCGAACCTACGAGCAGTACTTC,CATSFSSGGRTYEQYF
TRBV9,TRBD2,few,TRBJ2-1,TGTGCCAGCAGCGCCCCTAGCGGGAGCTCCTACAATGAGCAGTTCTTC,CASSAPSGSSYNEQFF
TRBV27,TRBD1,.,TRBJ1-1,TGTGCCAGCAGCCCGGGACAGATCAACACTGAAGCTTTCTTT,CASSPGQINTEAFF
TRBV27,TRBD1,.,TRBJ1-2,TGTGCCAGCAGTTTAGGGCAGGGGGCCCACTATGGCTACACCTTC,CASSLGQGAHYGYTF
TRBV19,.,.,TRBJ1-2,TGTGCCAGTAGAAGGGCAGGAGAAATCTATGGCTACACCTTC,CASRRAGEIYGYTF
TRBV5-1,.,.,TRBJ1-2,TGCGCCAGCAGCTTGATGGGCCAGGGAAAAGGCTACACCTTC,CASSLMGQGKGYTF
TRBV9,.,.,TRBJ2-3,TGTGCCAGCAGCGGGGATACGCAGTATTTT,CASSGDTQYF
TRBV5-4,TRBD2,.,TRBJ2-5,TGTGCCAGCAGCTACACTCTAGCGGGAGGGGGTGAGACCCAGTACTTC,CASSYTLAGGGETQYF
TRBV6-6,TRBD1,once,TRBJ1-5,TGTGCCGTTTGGGGGGGACAGATCAATCAGCCCCAGCATTTT,CAVWGGQINQPQHF
TRBV6-4,.,.,TRBJ2-2,TGTGCCAGCAGTGAAGGGACCACCGGGGAGCTGTTTTTT,CASSEGTTGELFF
TRBV4-2,.,once,TRBJ1-1,TGTGCCAGCAGCGGTCACACAGGTGGGAGGGAAGCTTTCTTT,CASSGHTGGREAFF
TRBV9,TRBD1,.,TRBJ1-4,TGTGCCAGCAGCGACGGGACAGGGGGTGAAAAACTGTTTTTT,CASSDGTGGEKLFF
TRBV15,.,once,TRBJ1-2,TGTGCCACCAGCAGAGAAGCGAGAAAACTTAACTATGGCTACACCTTC,CATSREARKLNYGYTF
TRBV6-5,.,.,TRBJ1-1,TGTGCCAGCAGCCCGGGACTGACGAACACTGAAGCTTTCTTT,CASSPGLTNTEAFF
TRBV11-2,.,.,TRBJ2-3,TGTGCCAGCAGCTTAGCCGCGGGACACAAGACAGATACGCAGTATTTT,CASSLAAGHKTDTQYF
TRBV5-6,.,once,TRBJ1-6,TGTGCCAGCAGCTTCACAGGGCAACGGTATAATTCACCCCTCCACTTT,CASSFTGQRYNSPLHF
TRBV5-1,.,once,TRBJ2-3,TGCGCCAGCATGGGGGATACGCAGTATTTT,CASMGDTQYF
TRBV19,TRBD2,.,TRBJ2-1,TGTGCCAGTAGTAACACGGGAGGGGGGTACAATGAGCAGTTCTTC,CASSNTGGGYNEQFF
TRBV10-2,.,.,TRBJ1-1,TGCGCCAGCAGTGAAGGACGGGGGATGAACACTGAAGCTTTCTTT,CASSEGRGMNTEAFF
TRBV6-5,.,few,TRBJ1-1,TGTGCCAGCAGTTTAGATTTGGGGACCCCGAACACTGAAGCTTTCTTT,CASSLDLGTPNTEAFF
TRBV5-1,.,.,TRBJ2-1,TGCGCCAGCAGACCCCTGTCCGATGAGCAGTTCTTC,CASRPLSDEQFF
TRBV6-5,.,.,TRBJ2-7,TGTGCCAGCAGTGTCAGGGTGGGCGTGTACGAGCAGTACTTC,CASSVRVGVYEQYF